A selection of T cell receptor beta chains follows, all from one sample in a study of OX40 agonist ivuxolimab in advanced cancers. Only in-frame clones appear in the TCRdb table, and some are missing; sequencing was by immunoSEQ multiplex PCR. The sample records over 85,000 clones, roughly 87% being singletons. The source material was CD4+ or CD8+ T cells sorted from blood, sampled in a trial of the OX40 agonist ivuxolimab. The receptors derive from an adult with an advanced solid tumor such as melanoma, head and neck, liver or kidney cancer. Each CDR3 is given with its conserved first and last residue. The D gene is left open where the match is weak. Clone sizes are given selectively: once, few, many, or a class where the clone is expanded.

.	TRBJ2-5	.	TRBV7-2	TGTGCCAGCAGCCCCCTGGAGACCCAGTACTTC	CASSPLETQYF
.	TRBJ1-1	.	TRBV5-6	TGTGCCAGCAGCCCGGTTTTGGCGGATTTGTACACTGAAGCTTTCTTT	CASSPVLADLYTEAFF
.	TRBJ2-7	.	TRBV11-2	TGTGCCAGCAGCTTAGGTGGGGGAGTCTACGAGCAGTACTTC	CASSLGGGVYEQYF
TRBD2	TRBJ2-3	.	TRBV9	TGTGCCAGCAGCGTAGCGGGGGGGTTTGAAGATACGCAGTATTTT	CASSVAGGFEDTQYF
.	TRBJ1-1	.	TRBV11-2	TGTGCCAGCAGCTTCGGGGCCGAAGCTTTCTTT	CASSFGAEAFF
.	TRBJ2-3	.	TRBV27	TGTGCCAGCAGTTTATCTCCCCAAGGGACGCAGTATTTT	CASSLSPQGTQYF
.	TRBJ1-5	once	TRBV7-9	TGTGCCGGTACGTGGGGGGTGAATCAGCCCCAGCATTTT	CAGTWGVNQPQHF
TRBD1	TRBJ1-2	.	TRBV6-4	TGTGCCAGCAGCGCGGGGACAGCTAACTATGGCTACACCTTC	CASSAGTANYGYTF
.	TRBJ2-7	.	TRBV7-9	TGTGCCAGCAGACTGGGACCGGCCTCCGAGCAGTACTTC	CASRLGPASEQYF
.	TRBJ2-3	.	TRBV5-4	TGTGCCTCAACCGGTTATGGCACAGATACGCAGTATTTT	CASTGYGTDTQYF
.	TRBJ2-7	.	TRBV2	TGTGCCAGCCGACAGGTCTCCTACGAGCAGTACTTC	CASRQVSYEQYF
.	TRBJ1-2	.	TRBV11-3	TGTGCCAGCAGCTTAGGGGGACGGAGAGATGGCTACACCTTC	CASSLGGRRDGYTF
.	TRBJ2-6	.	TRBV6-6	TGTGCCAGCAGTCCCGAAGGCGCTGGGGCCAACGTCCTGACTTTC	CASSPEGAGANVLTF
.	TRBJ1-2	.	TRBV28	TGTGCCAGCAGGTCCGGGGACCGACCGAACTATGGCTACACCTTC	CASRSGDRPNYGYTF
.	TRBJ2-2	.	TRBV5-1	TGCGCCAGCAGCTTGTATAGGGGGAACACCGGGGAGCTGTTTTTT	CASSLYRGNTGELFF
TRBD1	TRBJ2-1	.	TRBV5-1	TGCGCCAGCAGCTTTCCGGGACAGGGCTCGGGTGAGCAGTTCTTC	CASSFPGQGSGEQFF
.	TRBJ1-2	once	TRBV9	TGTGCCAGCAGTGTCCTGATGTGGGGGAATGGCTACACCTTC	CASSVLMWGNGYTF
.	TRBJ2-7	.	TRBV5-3	TGTGCCAGAGGCGCACCTTGGGCATGGATCTCCTACGAGCAGTACTTC	CARGAPWAWISYEQYF
.	TRBJ1-1	.	TRBV14	TGTGCCAGCAGCCGCCAGGGGAACACTGAAGCTTTCTTT	CASSRQGNTEAFF
.	TRBJ2-7	.	TRBV2	TGTGCCACCCAGGGCAGGGCAACATCCTACGAGCAGTACTTC	CATQGRATSYEQYF
.	TRBJ2-3	.	TRBV10-3	TGTGCCATCCGGGGTTTAGGGGGGCGGGGTAGTGCAGATACGCAGTATTTT	CAIRGLGGRGSADTQYF
.	TRBJ2-1	once	TRBV5-1	TGCGCCAGCATTCCGCAGGGACCGTTAAATGAGCAGTTCTTC	CASIPQGPLNEQFF
TRBD2	TRBJ2-7	.	TRBV29-1	TGCAGCGTTGGACTAGCGGGGCCCCAAGGCGAGCAGTACTTC	CSVGLAGPQGEQYF
.	TRBJ1-1	.	TRBV18	TGTGCCAGCTCACCAAAGGGGGGCACTGAAGCTTTCTTT	CASSPKGGTEAFF
.	TRBJ2-3	.	TRBV19	TGTGCCAGTAGTATAGAGGCCCGGGGGTGGGATACGCAGTATTTT	CASSIEARGWDTQYF
.	TRBJ2-1	.	TRBV7-2	TGTGCCAGCAGCTTAGACTGGGGGCGAAATGAGCAGTTCTTC	CASSLDWGRNEQFF
.	TRBJ1-1	.	TRBV2	TGTGCCAGCGGAGGGGACACTCCTGAAGCTTTCTTT	CASGGDTPEAFF
.	TRBJ2-5	few	TRBV19	TGTGCCAGTAGTGACCAAGAGACCCAGTACTTC	CASSDQETQYF
.	TRBJ1-1	.	TRBV14	TGTGCCAGCAGCACTTCCAGGGGAAAGACGGACACTGAAGCTTTCTTT	CASSTSRGKTDTEAFF
.	TRBJ1-5	.	TRBV6-5	TGTGCCAGCAGTTACTCCCGGGTGAATCAGCCCCAGCATTTT	CASSYSRVNQPQHF
.	TRBJ2-7	few	TRBV5-5	TGTGCCAGCAGCCAGGGTGCCCCGTACGAGCAGTACTTC	CASSQGAPYEQYF
TRBD1	TRBJ2-7	.	TRBV19	TGTGCCAGTAGTATCACCTCGGGACAGGGGTACGAGCAGTACTTC	CASSITSGQGYEQYF
.	TRBJ1-3	.	TRBV6-5	TGTGCCAGCTCTCTTTGGGGAAACACCATATATTTT	CASSLWGNTIYF
.	TRBJ1-1	.	TRBV4-2	TGTGCCAGCAGCCAAGAGACTCGGGGGGGTACTGAAGCTTTCTTT	CASSQETRGGTEAFF
.	TRBJ1-2	.	TRBV4-3	TGCGCCAGCAGCCAAGATAGGGGGGGAACTGCTGGTGACTATGGCTACACCTTC	CASSQDRGGTAGDYGYTF
.	TRBJ2-3	few	TRBV28	TGTGCCAGCAGTTTAGGGTCTACAGATACGCAGTATTTT	CASSLGSTDTQYF
TRBD1	TRBJ1-2	.	TRBV7-6	TGTGCCAGCAGCTCCATACAGGGGGCTGGGGGCTACACCTTC	CASSSIQGAGGYTF
.	TRBJ1-6	.	TRBV19	TGTGCCAGTACAGGGGCGAATTCACCCCTCCACTTT	CASTGANSPLHF
.	TRBJ2-1	.	TRBV18	TGTGCCAGCTCACCAACACTACCCTATTCCTCCTACAATGAGCAGTTCTTC	CASSPTLPYSSYNEQFF
.	TRBJ2-1	.	TRBV7-3	TGTGCCAGCAGCTTAACCCCCTCTATATACAATGAGCAGTTCTTC	CASSLTPSIYNEQFF
TRBD2	TRBJ2-5	.	TRBV27	TGTGCCAGCAGAAAGGTGGGGGGGGACCATCAAGAGACCCAGTACTTC	CASRKVGGDHQETQYF
.	TRBJ2-1	.	TRBV19	TGTGCCAGTACCTTTAGTGGGCCCGGTGAGGACAATGAGCAGTTCTTC	CASTFSGPGEDNEQFF
.	TRBJ1-1	.	TRBV5-1	TGCGCCAGCAGCTTCGGACAGATAAACACTGAAGCTTTCTTT	CASSFGQINTEAFF
.	TRBJ1-2	.	TRBV9	TGTGCCAGCAGCCCTGTGGCGCTGGGTTGGGGCCACACCTTC	CASSPVALGWGHTF